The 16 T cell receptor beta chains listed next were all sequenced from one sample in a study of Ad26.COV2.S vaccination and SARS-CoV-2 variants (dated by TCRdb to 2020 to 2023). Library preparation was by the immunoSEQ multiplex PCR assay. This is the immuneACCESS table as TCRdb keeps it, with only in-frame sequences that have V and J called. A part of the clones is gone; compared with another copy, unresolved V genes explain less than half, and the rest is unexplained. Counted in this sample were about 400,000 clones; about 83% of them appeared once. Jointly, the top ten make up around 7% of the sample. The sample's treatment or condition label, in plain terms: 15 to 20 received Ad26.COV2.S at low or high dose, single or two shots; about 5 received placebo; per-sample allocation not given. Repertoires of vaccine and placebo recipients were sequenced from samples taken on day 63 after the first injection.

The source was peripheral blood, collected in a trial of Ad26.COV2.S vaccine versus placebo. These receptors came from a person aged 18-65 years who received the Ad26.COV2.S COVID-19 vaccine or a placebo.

CDR3 sequence reads: CASGQGYGYTF. Written as DNA, the CDR3 is TGTGCCAGCGGACAGGGGTATGGCTACACCTTC. J is TRBJ1-2 and V is TRBV2, with 9 bases fitting TRBD1. The CDR3 contains 11 residues. CDR1 is SNHLY, CDR2 FYNNEI, per germline. The V segment lost 8 bases and the J segment 5 bases; nucleotides outside the gene matches: 0.

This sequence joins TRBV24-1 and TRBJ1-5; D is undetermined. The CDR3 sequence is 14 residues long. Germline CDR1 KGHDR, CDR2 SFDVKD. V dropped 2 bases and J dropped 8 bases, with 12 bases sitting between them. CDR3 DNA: TGTGCCACCAGTGATTCCCCCACTGGGAAGCCCCAGCATTTT. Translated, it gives CATSDSPTGKPQHF.

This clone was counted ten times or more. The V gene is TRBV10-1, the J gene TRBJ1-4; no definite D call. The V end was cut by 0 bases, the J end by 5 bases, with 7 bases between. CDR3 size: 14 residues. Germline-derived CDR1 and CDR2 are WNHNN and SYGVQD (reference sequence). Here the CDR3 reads CASSESASNEKLFF. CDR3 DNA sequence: TGCGCCAGCAGTGAGTCAGCTTCGAATGAAAAACTGTTTTTT.

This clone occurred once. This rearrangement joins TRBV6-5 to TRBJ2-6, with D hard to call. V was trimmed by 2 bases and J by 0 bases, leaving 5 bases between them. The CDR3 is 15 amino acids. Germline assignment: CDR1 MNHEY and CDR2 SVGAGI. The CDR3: CASSYGPSGANVLTF. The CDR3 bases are TGTGCCAGCAGTTACGGGCCCTCTGGGGCCAACGTCCTGACTTTC.

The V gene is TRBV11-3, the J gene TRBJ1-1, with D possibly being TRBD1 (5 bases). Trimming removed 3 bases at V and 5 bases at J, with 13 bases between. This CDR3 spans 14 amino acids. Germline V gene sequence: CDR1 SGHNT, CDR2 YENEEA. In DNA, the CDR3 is TGTGCCAGCAGCTTCGGGGGAGGATGGACTGAAGCTTTCTTT. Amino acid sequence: CASSFGGGWTEAFF. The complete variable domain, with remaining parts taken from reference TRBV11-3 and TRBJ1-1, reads EAGVVQSPRYKIIEKKQPVAFWCNPISGHNTLYWYLQNLGQGPELLIRYENEEAVDDSQLPKDRFSAERLKGVDSTLKIQPAELGDSAVYLCASSFGGGWTEAFFGQGTRLTVV.

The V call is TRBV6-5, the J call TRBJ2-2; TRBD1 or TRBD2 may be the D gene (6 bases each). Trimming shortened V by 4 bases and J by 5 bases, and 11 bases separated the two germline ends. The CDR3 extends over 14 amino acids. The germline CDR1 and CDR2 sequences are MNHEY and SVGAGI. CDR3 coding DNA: TGTGCCAGCAGTTTTAGAGGGGGGACCGGGGAGCTGTTTTTT. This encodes CASSFRGGTGELFF.

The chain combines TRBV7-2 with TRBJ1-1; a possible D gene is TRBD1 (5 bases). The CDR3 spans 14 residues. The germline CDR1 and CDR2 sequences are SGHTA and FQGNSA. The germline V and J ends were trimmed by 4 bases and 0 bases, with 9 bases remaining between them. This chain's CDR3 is CASSSHRMNTEAFF. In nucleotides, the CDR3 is TGTGCCAGCAGCTCGCACAGGATGAACACTGAAGCTTTCTTT.

The CDR3 nucleotides read TGCGCCAGCGGCTCCGGGGTAGGTTCACCCCTCCACTTT. This encodes CASGSGVGSPLHF. J is TRBJ1-6 and V is TRBV4-1; no firm D call. The ends were cut back, 8 bases at V and 9 bases at J, with 14 bases in the middle. Germline CDR1 and CDR2: MGHRA and YSYEKL. The CDR3 length is 13 residues.

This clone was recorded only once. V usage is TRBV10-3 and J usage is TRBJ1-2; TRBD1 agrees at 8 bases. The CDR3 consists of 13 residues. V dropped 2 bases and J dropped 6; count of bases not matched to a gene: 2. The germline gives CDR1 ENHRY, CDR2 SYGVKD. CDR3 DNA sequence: TGTGCCATCAGTGAGCGGGACAGGAATGGCTACACCTTC. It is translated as CAISERDRNGYTF.

This CDR3 reads CASSRTSGRAWETQYF. CDR3 DNA sequence: TGTGCCAGCAGTCGGACTAGCGGGAGGGCCTGGGAGACCCAGTACTTC. The chain links TRBV27 to TRBJ2-5; 15 bases fit TRBD2. Germline lookup yields CDR1 MNHEY and CDR2 SMNVEV (reference sequence). Germline trimming cut 5 bases from V and 5 bases from J; bases unmatched to any gene: 6. The CDR3 has 16 amino acids.

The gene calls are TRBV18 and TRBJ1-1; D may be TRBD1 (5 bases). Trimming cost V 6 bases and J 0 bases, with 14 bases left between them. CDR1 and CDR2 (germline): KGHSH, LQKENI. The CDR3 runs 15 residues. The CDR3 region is CASSQRPGMNTEAFF. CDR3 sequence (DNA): TGTGCCAGCTCTCAGCGGCCAGGGATGAACACTGAAGCTTTCTTT.

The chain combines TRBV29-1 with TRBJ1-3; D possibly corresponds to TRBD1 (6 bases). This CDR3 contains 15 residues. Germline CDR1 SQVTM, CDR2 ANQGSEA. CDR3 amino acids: CSFAASQGNGNTIYF. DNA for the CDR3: TGCAGTTTTGCCGCCTCCCAGGGGAATGGAAACACCATATATTTT.

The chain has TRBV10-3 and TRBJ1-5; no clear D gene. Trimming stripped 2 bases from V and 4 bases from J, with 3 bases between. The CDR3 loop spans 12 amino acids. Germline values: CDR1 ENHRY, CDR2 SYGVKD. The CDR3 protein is CAISELNQPQHF. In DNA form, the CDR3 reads TGTGCCATCAGTGAGCTGAATCAGCCCCAGCATTTT.

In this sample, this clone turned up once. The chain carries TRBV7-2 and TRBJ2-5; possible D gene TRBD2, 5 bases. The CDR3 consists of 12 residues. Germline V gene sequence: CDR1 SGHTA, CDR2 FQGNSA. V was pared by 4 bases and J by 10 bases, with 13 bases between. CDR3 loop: CASSSQRAGQYF. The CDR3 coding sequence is TGTGCCAGCAGCTCCCAGAGGGCGGGCCAGTACTTC.

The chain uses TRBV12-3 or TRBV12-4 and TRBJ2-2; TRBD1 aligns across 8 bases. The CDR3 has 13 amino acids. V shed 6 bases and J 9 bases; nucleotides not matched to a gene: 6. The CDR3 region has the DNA TGTGCCAGCAGCCTCAGGGGGCTGCGGGAGCTGTTTTTT. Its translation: CASSLRGLRELFF.

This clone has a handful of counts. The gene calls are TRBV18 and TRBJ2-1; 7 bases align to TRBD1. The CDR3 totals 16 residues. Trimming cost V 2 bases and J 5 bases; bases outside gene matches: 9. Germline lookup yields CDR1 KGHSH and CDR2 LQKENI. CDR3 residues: CASSPIEGAVHNEQFF. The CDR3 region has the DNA TGTGCCAGCTCACCAATCGAGGGGGCTGTTCACAATGAGCAGTTCTTC.